Below, one TCR beta chain is given with its context. Its antigen is unidentified. The source of the sample is a study of cytomegalovirus exposure and HLA in healthy donors. General study points: While the bulk of TCR sequences proved rare, some public TCRs turned up in many donors.

Sequencing used immunoSEQ multiplex PCR; TCRdb keeps in-frame clones, though not all of them. The sample has 260,000 or so clones; 70% to 90% are singletons. J lost 4 bases, V lost 5 bases, and 15 bases had no gene match. Germline values: CDR1 SGHTA, CDR2 FQGTGA. There are 18 residues in the CDR3. The rearrangement uses TRBV7-3 and TRBJ2-1; 9 bases match TRBD2. This receptor was obtained from a woman between 18 and 30 years old in good health and CMV-seronegative. What was sequenced was PBMCs. The CDR3: CASSPLGREGGGYNEQFF. The DNA for the CDR3 is TGTGCCAGCAGCCCCCTTGGGCGGGAGGGCGGTGGATACAATGAGCAGTTCTTC. Full variable domain (remainder filled in from reference TRBV7-3 and TRBJ2-1): GAGVSQTPSNKVTEKGKYVELRCDPISGHTALYWYRQSLGQGPEFLIYFQGTGAADDSGLPNDRFFAVRPEGSVSTLKIQRTERGDSAVYLCASSPLGREGGGYNEQFFGPGTRLTVL.